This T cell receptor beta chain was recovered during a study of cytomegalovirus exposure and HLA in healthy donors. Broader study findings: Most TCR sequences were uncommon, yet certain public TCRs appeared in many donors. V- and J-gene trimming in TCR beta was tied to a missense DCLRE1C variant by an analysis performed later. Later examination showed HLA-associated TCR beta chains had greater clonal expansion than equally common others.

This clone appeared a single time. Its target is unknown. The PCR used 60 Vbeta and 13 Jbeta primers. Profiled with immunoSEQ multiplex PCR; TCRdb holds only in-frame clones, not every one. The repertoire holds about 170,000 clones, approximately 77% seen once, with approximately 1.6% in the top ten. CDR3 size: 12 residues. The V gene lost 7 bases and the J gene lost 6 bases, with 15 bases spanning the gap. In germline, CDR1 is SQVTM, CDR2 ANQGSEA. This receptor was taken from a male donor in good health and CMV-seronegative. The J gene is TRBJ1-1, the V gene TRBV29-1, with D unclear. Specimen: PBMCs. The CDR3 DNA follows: TGCAGCGCCATGGGTGAGGGCGCTGAAGCTTTCTTT. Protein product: CSAMGEGAEAFF.